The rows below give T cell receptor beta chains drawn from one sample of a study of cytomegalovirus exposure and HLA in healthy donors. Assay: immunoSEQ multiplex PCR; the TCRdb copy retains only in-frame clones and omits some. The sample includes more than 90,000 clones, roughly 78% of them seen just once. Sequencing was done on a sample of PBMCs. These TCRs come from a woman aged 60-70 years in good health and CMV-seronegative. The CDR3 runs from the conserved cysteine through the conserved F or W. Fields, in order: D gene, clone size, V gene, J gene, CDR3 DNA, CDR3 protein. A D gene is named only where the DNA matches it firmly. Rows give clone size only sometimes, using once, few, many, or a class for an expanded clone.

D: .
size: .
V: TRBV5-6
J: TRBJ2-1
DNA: TGTGCCAGCAGCCCACAACACACATCGGGTGAGCAGTTCTTC
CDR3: CASSPQHTSGEQFF

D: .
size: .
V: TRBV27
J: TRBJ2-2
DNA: TGTGCCAGCAGTTCCCCGAGTTTCACCGGGGAGCTGTTTTTT
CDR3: CASSSPSFTGELFF

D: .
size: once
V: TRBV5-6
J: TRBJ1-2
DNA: TGTGCCAGCAGCTTGGGGGAGAGTTATGGCTACACCTTC
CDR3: CASSLGESYGYTF

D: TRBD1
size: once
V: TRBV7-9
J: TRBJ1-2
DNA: TGTGCCAGCAGCCAGGGACAGGCGGTTGGCTACACCTTC
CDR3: CASSQGQAVGYTF

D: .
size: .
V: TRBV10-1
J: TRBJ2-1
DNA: TGCGCCAGCAGTGAACGGCAGGACAATGAGCAGTTCTTC
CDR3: CASSERQDNEQFF

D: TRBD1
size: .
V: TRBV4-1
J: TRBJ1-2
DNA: TGCGCCAGCAGCCAAACTCAGACAGGGAAACTCGGCTACACCTTC
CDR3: CASSQTQTGKLGYTF

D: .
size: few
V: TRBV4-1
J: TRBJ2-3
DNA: TGCGCCAGCAGCCAACCTCAGGGTAGCACAGATACGCAGTATTTT
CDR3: CASSQPQGSTDTQYF

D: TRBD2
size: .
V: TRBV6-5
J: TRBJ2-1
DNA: TGTGCCAGCTGCCTAGCGGGAAACAATGAGCAGTTCTTC
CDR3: CASCLAGNNEQFF

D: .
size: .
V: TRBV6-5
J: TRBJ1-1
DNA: TGTGCCAGCAGCTACGGGCAGACCACTGAAGCTTTCTTT
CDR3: CASSYGQTTEAFF

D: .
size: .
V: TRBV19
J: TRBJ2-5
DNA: TGTGCCAGTAAACCCATAGGGGATAGGGAGACCCAGTACTTC
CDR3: CASKPIGDRETQYF

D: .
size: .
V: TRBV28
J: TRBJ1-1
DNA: TGTGCCAGCAGTTCATGGAGGAAGAACACTGAAGCTTTCTTT
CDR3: CASSSWRKNTEAFF

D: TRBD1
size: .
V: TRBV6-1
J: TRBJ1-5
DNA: TGTGCCAGCAGCGTGGGACAGGGCTTCAATCAGCCCCAGCATTTT
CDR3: CASSVGQGFNQPQHF

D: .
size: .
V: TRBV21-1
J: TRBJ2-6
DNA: TGTGCCAGCAGCGCCCGAGTGCGGGATCAGGACTCTGGGGCCAACGTCCTGACTTTC
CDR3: CASSARVRDQDSGANVLTF

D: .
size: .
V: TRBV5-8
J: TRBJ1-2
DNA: TGTGCCAGCACCCTGCGGGGAGCTAACTATGGCTACACCTTC
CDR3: CASTLRGANYGYTF

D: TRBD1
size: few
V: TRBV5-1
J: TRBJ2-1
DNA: TGCGCCAGCATGGGTCTACGGACAGGTCACAATGAGCAGTTCTTC
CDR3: CASMGLRTGHNEQFF

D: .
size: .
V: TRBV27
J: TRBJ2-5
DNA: TGTGCCAGCAGTCCAGGACTCCTGGATGCCACCTACCAAGAGACCCAGTACTTC
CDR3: CASSPGLLDATYQETQYF

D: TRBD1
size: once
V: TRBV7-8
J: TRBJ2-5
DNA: TGTGCCAGCAGCTTAGTGGGACAGGGACGGGAGACCCAGTACTTC
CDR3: CASSLVGQGRETQYF

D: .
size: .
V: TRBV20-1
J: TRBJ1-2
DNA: TGCAGTGCTAGACAGAACTATGGCTACACCTTC
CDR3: CSARQNYGYTF

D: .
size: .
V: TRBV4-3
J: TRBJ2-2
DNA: TGCGCCAGCAGCCAAGGACCAGGCGGGGAGCTGTTTTTT
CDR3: CASSQGPGGELFF

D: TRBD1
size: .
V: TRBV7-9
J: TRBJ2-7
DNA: TGTGCCAGCAGTCAAACAGGGGATCCCACCTACGAGCAGTACTTC
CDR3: CASSQTGDPTYEQYF

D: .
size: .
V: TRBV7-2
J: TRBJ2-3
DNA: TGTGCCAGCAGCCCAGGGTGGGATACGCAGTATTTT
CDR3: CASSPGWDTQYF

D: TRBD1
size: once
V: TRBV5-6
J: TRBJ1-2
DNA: TGTGCCAGCGGTCCTGCAGGGGGGAACTATGGCTACACCTTC
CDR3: CASGPAGGNYGYTF

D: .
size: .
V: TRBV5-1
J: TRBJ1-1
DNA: TGCGCCAGCAGCTTGGTAACCAGGGACACTGAAGCTTTCTTT
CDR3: CASSLVTRDTEAFF

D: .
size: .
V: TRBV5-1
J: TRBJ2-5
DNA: TGCGCCAGCAGCTTGGGGGCAGGGGAAGAGACCCAGTACTTC
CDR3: CASSLGAGEETQYF

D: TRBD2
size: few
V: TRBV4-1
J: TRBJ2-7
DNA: TGCGCCAGCAGCCAAGAAAAGCGGGGCTCCTACGAGCAGTACTTC
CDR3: CASSQEKRGSYEQYF

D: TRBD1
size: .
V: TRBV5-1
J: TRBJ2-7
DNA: TGCGCCAGCAGCTTGGCCCGACAGGGATACGAGCAGTACTTC
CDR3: CASSLARQGYEQYF

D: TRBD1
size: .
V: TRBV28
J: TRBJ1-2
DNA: TGTGCCAGCAGTTCCCCGGGACAGGGGCCTTGGGGCTACACCTTC
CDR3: CASSSPGQGPWGYTF

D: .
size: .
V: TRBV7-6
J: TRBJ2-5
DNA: TGTGCCAGCAGCCTTATCCCTTTGGGGCGGGGTAACGAGACCCAGTACTTC
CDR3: CASSLIPLGRGNETQYF

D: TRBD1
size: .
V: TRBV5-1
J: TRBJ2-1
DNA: TGCGCCAGCAGCCTGACCGGGACAGACAGTGAGCAGTTCTTC
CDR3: CASSLTGTDSEQFF

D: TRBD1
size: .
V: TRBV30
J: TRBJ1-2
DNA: TGTGCCTGGAGTGTAAGGACAGGGCTCGGCTACACCTTC
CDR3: CAWSVRTGLGYTF

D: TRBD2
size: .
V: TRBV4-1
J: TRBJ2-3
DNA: TGCGCCAGCAGCCAAGTGGGGACTAGCGGGAGCACAGATACGCAGTATTTT
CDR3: CASSQVGTSGSTDTQYF

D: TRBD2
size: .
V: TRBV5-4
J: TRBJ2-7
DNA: TGTGCCAGCAGCCCGGGGGGGGCCCGAGTGTCCTACGAGCAGTACTTC
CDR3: CASSPGGARVSYEQYF

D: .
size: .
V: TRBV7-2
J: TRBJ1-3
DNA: TGTGCCAGCAGCTTAAATAATCTTGGAAACACCATATATTTT
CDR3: CASSLNNLGNTIYF

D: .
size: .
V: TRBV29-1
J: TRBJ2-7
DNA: TGCAGCGTTCGCTTAACAGCCAGCTACGAGCAGTACTTC
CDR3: CSVRLTASYEQYF

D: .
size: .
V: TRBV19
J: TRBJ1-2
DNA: TGTGCCAGTACCCGGGACTCGAAGGGCTATGGCTACACCTTC
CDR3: CASTRDSKGYGYTF

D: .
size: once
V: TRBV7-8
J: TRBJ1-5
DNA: TGTGCCAGCAGCTTAGAAGGACAGTATAGCAATCAGCCCCAGCATTTT
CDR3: CASSLEGQYSNQPQHF

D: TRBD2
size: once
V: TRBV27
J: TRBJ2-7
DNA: TGTGCCAGCAGTAAACCGGGACTAGTCACCGAGCAGTACTTC
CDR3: CASSKPGLVTEQYF

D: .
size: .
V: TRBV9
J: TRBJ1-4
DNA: TGTGCCAGCAGCGTAGGAAAGGTTTTTAGCACTAATGAAAAACTGTTTTTT
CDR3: CASSVGKVFSTNEKLFF

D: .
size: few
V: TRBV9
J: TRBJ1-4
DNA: TGTGCCAGCAGCGCCGAAACAGGGCTCGGGAAACTGTTTTTT
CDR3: CASSAETGLGKLFF

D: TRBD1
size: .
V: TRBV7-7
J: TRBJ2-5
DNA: TGTGCCAGCAGCCAAGACAGGGCGGAGACCCAGTACTTC
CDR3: CASSQDRAETQYF

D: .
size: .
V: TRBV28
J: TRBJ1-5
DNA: TGTGCCAGCAGCCGACTGGTCGAGGGTCAGCCCCAGCATTTT
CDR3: CASSRLVEGQPQHF

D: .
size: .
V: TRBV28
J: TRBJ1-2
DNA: TGTGCCAGCAGTTTCTCGGGTCTGCTCTATGGCTACACCTTC
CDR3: CASSFSGLLYGYTF

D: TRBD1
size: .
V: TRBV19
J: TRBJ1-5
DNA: TGTGCCAGTAGTATAATCGGGACAGGGGGCGGTCAGCCCCAGCATTTT
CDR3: CASSIIGTGGGQPQHF

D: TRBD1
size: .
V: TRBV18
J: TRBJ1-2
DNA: TGTGCCAGCTCACCATTGCGCGGGACAGGGGCGACGAGGTTACATGGCTACACCTTC
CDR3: CASSPLRGTGATRLHGYTF

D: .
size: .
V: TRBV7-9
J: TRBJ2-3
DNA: TGTGCCAGCAGCTTAACAGGCAGAAGCACAGATACGCAGTATTTT
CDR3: CASSLTGRSTDTQYF

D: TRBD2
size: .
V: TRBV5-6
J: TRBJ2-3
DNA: TGTGCCAGCAAGGGGCTAGCGGGAGTCACAGATACGCAGTATTTT
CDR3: CASKGLAGVTDTQYF

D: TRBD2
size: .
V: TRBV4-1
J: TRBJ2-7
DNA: TGCGCCAGCAGCCAACTACTCTCGGGACTACCCTACGAGCAGTACTTC
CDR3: CASSQLLSGLPYEQYF

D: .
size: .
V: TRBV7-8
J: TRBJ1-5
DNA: TGTGCCAGCAGCTTAGGGGAGGTTGGTAGCAATCAGCCCCAGCATTTT
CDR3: CASSLGEVGSNQPQHF

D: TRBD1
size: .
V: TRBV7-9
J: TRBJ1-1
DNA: TGTGCCAGCAGCGCAGGGGGAGGAACCACTGAAGCTTTCTTT
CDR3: CASSAGGGTTEAFF

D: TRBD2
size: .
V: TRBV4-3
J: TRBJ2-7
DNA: TGCGCCAGCAGCCAAACTAGCGGGAGTCTAGACGAGCAGTACTTC
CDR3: CASSQTSGSLDEQYF

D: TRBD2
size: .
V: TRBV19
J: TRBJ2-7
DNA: TGTGCCAGTAGTATGACAGCGGGGAGCGAGCAGTACTTC
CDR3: CASSMTAGSEQYF

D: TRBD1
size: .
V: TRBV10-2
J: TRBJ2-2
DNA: TGCGCCAGCATGCGCCGGGACAGCACCGGGGAGCTGTTTTTT
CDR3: CASMRRDSTGELFF

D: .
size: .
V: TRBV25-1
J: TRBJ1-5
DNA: TGTGCCAGCAGTGAACTTCGTCAGGGTGGCAATCAGCCCCAGCATTTT
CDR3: CASSELRQGGNQPQHF